A single T cell receptor (beta chain) is shown here with its context. TCRdb recomputed calls from the PCR reads with MiXCR, one row per CDR3 protein. The table includes roughly 11,000 distinct CDR3 sequences, 50% detected once. Germline CDR1 SGHTA, CDR2 FQGNSA. Trimming cost V 2 bases and J 0 bases, with 4 bases left between them. The CDR3 contains 13 residues. The data derive from a study of immune characterization of retroperitoneal liposarcoma. The sequence derives from a female donor with retroperitoneal liposarcoma. This chain links TRBV7-2 with TRBJ1-1; D gene uncertain. Sequenced: tumor tissue. The CDR3 DNA sequence: TGTGCCAGCAGCTTATTCCTGAACACTGAAGCTTTCTTT. Translating it yields CASSLFLNTEAFF.